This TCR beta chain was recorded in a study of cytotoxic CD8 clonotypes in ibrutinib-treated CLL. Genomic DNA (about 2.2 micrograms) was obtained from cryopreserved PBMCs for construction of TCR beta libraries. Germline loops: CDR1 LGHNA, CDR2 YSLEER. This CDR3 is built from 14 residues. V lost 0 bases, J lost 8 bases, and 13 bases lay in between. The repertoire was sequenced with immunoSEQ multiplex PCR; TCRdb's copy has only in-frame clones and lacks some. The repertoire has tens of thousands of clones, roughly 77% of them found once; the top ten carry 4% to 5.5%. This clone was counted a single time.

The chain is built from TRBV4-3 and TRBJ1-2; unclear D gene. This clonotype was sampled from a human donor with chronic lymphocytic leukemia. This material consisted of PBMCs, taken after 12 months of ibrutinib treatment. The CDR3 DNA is TGCGCCAGCAGCCAAGAACCAGGTAGAAAGGGCTACACCTTC. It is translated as CASSQEPGRKGYTF.